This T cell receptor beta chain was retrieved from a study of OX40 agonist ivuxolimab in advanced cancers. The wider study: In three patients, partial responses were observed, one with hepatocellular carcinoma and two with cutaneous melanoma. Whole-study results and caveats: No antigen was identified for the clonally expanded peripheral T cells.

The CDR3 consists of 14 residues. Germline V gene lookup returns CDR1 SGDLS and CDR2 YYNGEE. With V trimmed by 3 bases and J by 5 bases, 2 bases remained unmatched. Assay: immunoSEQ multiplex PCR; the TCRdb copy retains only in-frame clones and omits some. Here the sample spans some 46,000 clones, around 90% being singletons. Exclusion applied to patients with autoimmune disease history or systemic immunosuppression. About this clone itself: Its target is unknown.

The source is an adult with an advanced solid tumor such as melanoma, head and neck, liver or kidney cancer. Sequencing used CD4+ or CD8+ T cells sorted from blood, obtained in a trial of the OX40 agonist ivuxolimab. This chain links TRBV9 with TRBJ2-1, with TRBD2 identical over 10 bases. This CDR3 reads CASSASGGNNEQFF. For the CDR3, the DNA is TGTGCCAGCAGCGCTAGCGGGGGCAACAATGAGCAGTTCTTC. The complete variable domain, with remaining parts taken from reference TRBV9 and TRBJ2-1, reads DSGVTQTPKHLITATGQRVTLRCSPRSGDLSVYWYQQSLDQGLQFLIQYYNGEERAKGNILERFSAQQFPDLHSELNLSSLELGDSALYFCASSASGGNNEQFFGPGTRLTVL.